This T cell receptor beta chain comes out of a study of T cells in Graves' hyperthyroidism and ophthalmopathy. On the study more broadly: Specimen type is peripheral blood, collected at initial diagnosis prior to any treatment.

About this clonotype itself: As yet, its antigen is unknown. This may come from a read error, since a much larger clone is one base off.

Amplified TCR beta CDR3 regions came from RNA transcripts. The HTBI set primed first-round TCR CDR3 RT-PCR. MiXCR was run by TCRdb on the multiplex PCR reads, yielding one entry per CDR3 protein. The table shows some 740,000 distinct CDR3 sequences, with 11% to 15% occurring only once. CDR3 size: 14 residues. V lost 3 bases and J lost 3, with 8 bases in between. Germline V gives CDR1 SEHNR, CDR2 FQNEAQ (reference sequence). Graves' hyperthyroidism was deemed stable given no ophthalmopathy progression within 18 months. Reasons for excluding patients were uncontrolled infection, other autoimmune disease, pregnancy or lactation. Findings of the study overall: Ophthalmopathy was told apart from stable hyperthyroidism by a 13 V-J model.

The receptor comes from a woman aged 18-29 years with Graves' hyperthyroidism. The chain carries TRBV7-9 and TRBJ2-2; TRBD2 is a possible D gene (5 bases). The specimen sequenced was blood. CDR3 sequence: CASSFTADTGELFF. The CDR3 nucleotides read TGTGCCAGCAGCTTTACAGCGGACACCGGGGAGCTGTTTTTT.